This T cell receptor (beta chain) is from a study of identifying expanded T cells in peripheral blood. The study, taken as a whole, reports: Over approximately two and four weeks, about 16.4 and 19 clones changed, versus roughly 1.1 between replicates. Clone count variance between roughly 2-week samples rose with total template count.

Profiled with immunoSEQ multiplex PCR; TCRdb holds only in-frame clones, not every one. The data show about 80,000 clones, with more than 75% seen just once and under 20% held by the top ten. V was pared by 4 bases and J by 8 bases, with 10 bases between. The CDR3 is 13 amino acids. CDR1 and CDR2 from the germline V gene are SGHNT and YYREEE (reference sequence). No infections or other immune events were documented during collection. A note on this clone: The antigen remains unidentified.

The sample comprised blood. The source of this sequence is a person aged 18 to 70 in good health. The chain joins TRBV5-4 to TRBJ1-6; tentative D call: TRBD1 (6 bases). The DNA of the CDR3 is TGTGCCAGCAGCCAAAACAGGGATTCACCCCTCCACTTT. Amino acid sequence: CASSQNRDSPLHF. Using reference TRBV5-4 and TRBJ1-6 for the parts outside the CDR3, the full variable domain is ETGVTQSPTHLIKTRGQQVTLRCSSQSGHNTVSWYQQALGQGPQFIFQYYREEENGRGNFPPRFSGLQFPNYSSELNVNALELDDSALYLCASSQNRDSPLHFGNGTRLTVT.